The clone carrying this TCR beta chain was detected ten times or more. CDR1 and CDR2 from the germline V gene are SGHRS and YFSETQ. The CDR3 contains 16 residues. After removal of 3 bases from V and 1 base from J, the junction contained 6 bases not matched to a gene. A library of TCRbeta sequences, prepared with unique molecular identifiers, was generated. TCRdb processed the PCR reads anew with MiXCR; each CDR3 protein has one entry. The sample consists of 100,000 to 120,000 distinct CDR3 sequences, 10% of them appearing once. This entry belongs to a study of T-cell reconstitution after alpha-beta-depleted transplantation in children.

This TCR came from a human donor who donated a stem cell graft to a child with acute lymphoblastic leukemia. The rearrangement uses TRBV5-1 and TRBJ2-1, with 8 bases lining up with TRBD2. The material sequenced was PBMCs from the stem cell graft donor, taken from the stem cell graft. The CDR3 loop is CASSSGAGASYNEQFF. The CDR3 DNA is TGCGCCAGCAGCTCGGGAGCGGGAGCTTCCTACAATGAGCAGTTCTTC.